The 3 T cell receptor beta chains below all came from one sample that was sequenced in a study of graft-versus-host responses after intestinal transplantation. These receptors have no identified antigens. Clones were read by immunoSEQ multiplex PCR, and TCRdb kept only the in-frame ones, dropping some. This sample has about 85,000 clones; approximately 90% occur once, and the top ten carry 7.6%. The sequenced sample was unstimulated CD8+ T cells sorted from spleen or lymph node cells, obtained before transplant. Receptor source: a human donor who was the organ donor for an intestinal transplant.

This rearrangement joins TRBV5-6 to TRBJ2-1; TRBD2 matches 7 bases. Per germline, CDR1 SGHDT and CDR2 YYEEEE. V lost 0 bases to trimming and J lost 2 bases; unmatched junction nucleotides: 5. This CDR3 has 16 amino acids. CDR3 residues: CASSLVGGRAYNEQFF. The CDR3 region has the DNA TGTGCCAGCAGCTTGGTAGGTGGGAGGGCCTACAATGAGCAGTTCTTC.

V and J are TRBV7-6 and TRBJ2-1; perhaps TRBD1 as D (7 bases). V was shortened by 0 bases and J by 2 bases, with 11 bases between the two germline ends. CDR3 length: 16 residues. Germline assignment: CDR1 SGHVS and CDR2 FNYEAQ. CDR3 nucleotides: TGTGCCAGCAGCTTAGCGTCAGGGGGGACCTACAATGAGCAGTTCTTC. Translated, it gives CASSLASGGTYNEQFF.

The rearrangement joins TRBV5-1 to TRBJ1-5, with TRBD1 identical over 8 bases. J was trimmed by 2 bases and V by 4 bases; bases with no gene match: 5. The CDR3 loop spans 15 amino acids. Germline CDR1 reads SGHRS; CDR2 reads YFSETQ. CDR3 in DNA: TGCGCCAGCAGCCGGGGGACAGGAGGCAATCAGCCCCAGCATTTT. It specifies CASSRGTGGNQPQHF.